The clone carrying this TCR beta chain occurred once. The CDR3 totals 14 residues. CDR1 and CDR2 from the germline V gene are MNHEY and SVGAGI. The J segment lost 8 bases and the V segment lost 6 bases, leaving 9 bases of the junction unmatched. Using immunoSEQ multiplex PCR, the repertoire was profiled, and TCRdb retains in-frame clones only, with some absent. The sample has about 400,000 clones, 85% to 90% seen once; the top ten hold around 1.7%. Individuals drawn from around 24 US areas were roughly 18 to 95 years old. Cohorts were determined from participant-reported clinical history. These data originate in a study of blood T cell repertoires in COVID-19. Study background: PBMCs, B-cell-depleted T cells, or T cells provided the cDNA or gDNA that made up the material.

The J gene is TRBJ1-4, the V gene TRBV6-5, with 7 nucleotides matching TRBD1. Specimen: PBMCs or T cells enriched from blood (not recorded which). The clonotype comes from a woman in her twenties or thirties who had recovered from COVID-19. The CDR3, as DNA: TGTGCCAGCAGCCCGACAGGGCTTGGAGAAAAACTGTTTTTT. Protein sequence: CASSPTGLGEKLFF.